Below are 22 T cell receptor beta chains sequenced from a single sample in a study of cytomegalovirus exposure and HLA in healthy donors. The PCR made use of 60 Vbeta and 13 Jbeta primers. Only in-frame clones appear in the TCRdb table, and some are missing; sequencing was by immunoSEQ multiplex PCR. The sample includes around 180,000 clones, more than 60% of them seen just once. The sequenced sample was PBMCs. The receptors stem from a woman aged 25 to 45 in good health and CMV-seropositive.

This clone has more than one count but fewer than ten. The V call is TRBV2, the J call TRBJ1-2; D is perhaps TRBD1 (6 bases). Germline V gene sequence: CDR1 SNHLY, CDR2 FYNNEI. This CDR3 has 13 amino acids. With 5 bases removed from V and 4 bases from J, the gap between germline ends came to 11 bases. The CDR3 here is CASSPGAPYGYTF. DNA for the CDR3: TGTGCCAGCAGTCCAGGGGCCCCCTATGGCTACACCTTC.

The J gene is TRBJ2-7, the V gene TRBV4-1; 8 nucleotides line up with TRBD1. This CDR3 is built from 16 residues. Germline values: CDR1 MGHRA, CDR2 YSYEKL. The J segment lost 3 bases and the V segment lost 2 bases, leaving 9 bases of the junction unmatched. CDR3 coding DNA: TGCGCCAGCAGCCAACGGACAGGGTCATCTTACTACGAGCAGTACTTC. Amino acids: CASSQRTGSSYYEQYF.

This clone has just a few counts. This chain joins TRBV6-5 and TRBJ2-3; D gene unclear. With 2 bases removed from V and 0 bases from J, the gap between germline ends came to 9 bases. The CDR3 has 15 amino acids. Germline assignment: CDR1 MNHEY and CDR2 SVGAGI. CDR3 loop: CASSYAWSSTDTQYF. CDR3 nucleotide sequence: TGTGCCAGCAGTTACGCATGGAGTAGCACAGATACGCAGTATTTT.

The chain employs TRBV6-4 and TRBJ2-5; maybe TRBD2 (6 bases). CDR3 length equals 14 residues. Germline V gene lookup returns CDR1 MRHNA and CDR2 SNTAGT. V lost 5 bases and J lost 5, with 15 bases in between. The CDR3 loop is CASSSSRRAETQYF. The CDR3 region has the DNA TGTGCCAGCAGTTCATCGCGGAGGGCGGAGACCCAGTACTTC.

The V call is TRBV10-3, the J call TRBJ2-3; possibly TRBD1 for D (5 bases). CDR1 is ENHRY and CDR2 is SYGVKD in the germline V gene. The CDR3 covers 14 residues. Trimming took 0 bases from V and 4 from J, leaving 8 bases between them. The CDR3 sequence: CAISESETADTQYF. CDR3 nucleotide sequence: TGTGCCATCAGTGAGTCGGAGACAGCAGATACGCAGTATTTT.

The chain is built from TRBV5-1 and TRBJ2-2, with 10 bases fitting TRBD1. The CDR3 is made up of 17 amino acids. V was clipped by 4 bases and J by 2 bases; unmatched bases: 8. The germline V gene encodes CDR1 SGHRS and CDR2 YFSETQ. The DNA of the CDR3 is TGCGCCAGCAGCCGGGACGGACAGGGGGTTAACACCGGGGAGCTGTTTTTT. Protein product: CASSRDGQGVNTGELFF.

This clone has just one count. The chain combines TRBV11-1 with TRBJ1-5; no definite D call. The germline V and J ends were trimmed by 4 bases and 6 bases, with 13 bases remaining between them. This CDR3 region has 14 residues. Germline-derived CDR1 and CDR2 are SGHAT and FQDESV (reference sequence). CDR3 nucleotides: TGTGCCAGCAGCTCGACCGGGGAAGGTCAGCCCCAGCATTTT. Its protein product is CASSSTGEGQPQHF.

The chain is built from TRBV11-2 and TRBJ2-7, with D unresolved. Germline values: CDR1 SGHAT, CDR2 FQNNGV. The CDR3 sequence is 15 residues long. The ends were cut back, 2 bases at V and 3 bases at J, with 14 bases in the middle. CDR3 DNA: TGTGCCAGCAGCTTACTACGGAGTAGCAACTACGAGCAGTACTTC. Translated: CASSLLRSSNYEQYF.

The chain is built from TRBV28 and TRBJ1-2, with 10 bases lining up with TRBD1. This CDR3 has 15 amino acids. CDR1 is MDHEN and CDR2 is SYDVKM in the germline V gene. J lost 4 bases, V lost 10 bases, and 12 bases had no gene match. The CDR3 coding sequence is TGTGCCACCCTGTGGTTCAGGACAGGGGGCTATGGCTACACCTTC. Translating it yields CATLWFRTGGYGYTF.

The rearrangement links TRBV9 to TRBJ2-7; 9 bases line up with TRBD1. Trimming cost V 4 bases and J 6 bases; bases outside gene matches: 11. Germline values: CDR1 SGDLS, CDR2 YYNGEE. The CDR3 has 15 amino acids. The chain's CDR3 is CASSLNSGQGLEQYF. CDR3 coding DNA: TGTGCCAGCAGCCTAAACTCGGGACAGGGTCTCGAGCAGTACTTC. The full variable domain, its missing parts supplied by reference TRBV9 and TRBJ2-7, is DSGVTQTPKHLITATGQRVTLRCSPRSGDLSVYWYQQSLDQGLQFLIQYYNGEERAKGNILERFSAQQFPDLHSELNLSSLELGDSALYFCASSLNSGQGLEQYFGPGTRLTVT.

CDR3 loop: CSAISSDSYEQYF. CDR3 nucleotide sequence: TGCAGCGCCATTTCTAGCGACTCCTACGAGCAGTACTTC. The rearrangement links TRBV29-1 to TRBJ2-7; perhaps TRBD2 as D (6 bases). Looked up from germline, CDR1 is SQVTM and CDR2 is ANQGSEA. This CDR3 has 13 amino acids. The germline V and J ends were trimmed by 7 bases and 0 bases, with 13 bases remaining between them.

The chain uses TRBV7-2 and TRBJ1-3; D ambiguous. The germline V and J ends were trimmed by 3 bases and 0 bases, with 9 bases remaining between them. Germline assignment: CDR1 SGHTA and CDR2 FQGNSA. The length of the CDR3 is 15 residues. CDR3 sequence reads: CASSFGVSSGNTIYF. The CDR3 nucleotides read TGTGCCAGCAGCTTCGGGGTTTCCTCTGGAAACACCATATATTTT.

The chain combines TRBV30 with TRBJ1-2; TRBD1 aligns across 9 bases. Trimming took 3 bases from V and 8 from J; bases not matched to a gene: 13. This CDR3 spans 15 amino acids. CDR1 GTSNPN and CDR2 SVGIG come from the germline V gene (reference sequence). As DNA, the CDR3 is TGTGCCTGGAGCGTCTTAATAACAGGGGGCAGAGGCTACACCTTC. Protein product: CAWSVLITGGRGYTF.

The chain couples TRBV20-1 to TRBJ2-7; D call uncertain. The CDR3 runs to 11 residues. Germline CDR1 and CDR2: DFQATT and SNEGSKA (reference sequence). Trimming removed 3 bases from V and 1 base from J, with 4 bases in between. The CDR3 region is CSARESYEQYF. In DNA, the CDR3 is TGCAGTGCTAGGGAGTCCTACGAGCAGTACTTC.

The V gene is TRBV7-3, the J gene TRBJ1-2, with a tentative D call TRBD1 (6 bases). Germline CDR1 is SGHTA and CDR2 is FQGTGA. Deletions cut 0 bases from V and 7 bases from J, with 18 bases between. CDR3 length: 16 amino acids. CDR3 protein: CASSLTPPETGAGYTF. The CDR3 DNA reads TGTGCCAGCAGCTTAACGCCCCCTGAGACAGGTGCTGGCTACACCTTC. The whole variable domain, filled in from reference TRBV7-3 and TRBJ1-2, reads GAGVSQTPSNKVTEKGKYVELRCDPISGHTALYWYRQSLGQGPEFLIYFQGTGAADDSGLPNDRFFAVRPEGSVSTLKIQRTERGDSAVYLCASSLTPPETGAGYTFGSGTRLTVV.

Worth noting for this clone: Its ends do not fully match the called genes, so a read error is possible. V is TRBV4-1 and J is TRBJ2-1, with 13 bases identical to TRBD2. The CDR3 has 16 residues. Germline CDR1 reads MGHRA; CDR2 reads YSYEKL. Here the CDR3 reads CASGQPGTSGDNEQFF. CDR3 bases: TGCGCCAGCGGCCAGCCCGGGACTAGCGGGGACAATGAGCAGTTCTTC.

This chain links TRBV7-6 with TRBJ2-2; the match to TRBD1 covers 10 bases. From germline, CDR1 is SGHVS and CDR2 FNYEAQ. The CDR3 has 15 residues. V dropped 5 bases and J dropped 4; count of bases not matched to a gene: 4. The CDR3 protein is CASSLGQGSTGELFF. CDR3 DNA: TGTGCCAGCAGCCTGGGACAGGGGTCCACCGGGGAGCTGTTTTTT.

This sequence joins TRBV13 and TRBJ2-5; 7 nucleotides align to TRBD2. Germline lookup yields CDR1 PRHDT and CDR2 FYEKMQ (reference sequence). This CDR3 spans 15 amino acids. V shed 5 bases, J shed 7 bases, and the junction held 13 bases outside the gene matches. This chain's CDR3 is CASSPPSAGARTQYF. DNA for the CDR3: TGTGCCAGCAGCCCCCCGTCGGCGGGAGCCAGGACCCAGTACTTC.

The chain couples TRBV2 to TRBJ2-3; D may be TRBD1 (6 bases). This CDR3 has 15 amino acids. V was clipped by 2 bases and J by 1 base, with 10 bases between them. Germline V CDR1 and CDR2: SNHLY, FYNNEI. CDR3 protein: CASSEWQGRTDTQYF. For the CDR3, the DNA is TGTGCCAGCAGTGAATGGCAGGGGCGCACAGATACGCAGTATTTT. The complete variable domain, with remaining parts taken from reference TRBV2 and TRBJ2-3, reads EPEVTQTPSHQVTQMGQEVILRCVPISNHLYFYWYRQILGQKVEFLVSFYNNEISEKSEIFDDQFSVERPDGSNFTLKIRSTKLEDSAMYFCASSEWQGRTDTQYFGPGTRLTVL.

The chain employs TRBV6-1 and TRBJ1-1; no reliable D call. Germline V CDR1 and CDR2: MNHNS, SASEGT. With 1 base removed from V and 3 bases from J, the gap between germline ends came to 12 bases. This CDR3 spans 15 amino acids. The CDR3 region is CASSEGSAQDTEAFF. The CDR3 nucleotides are TGTGCCAGCAGTGAAGGCAGTGCCCAAGACACTGAAGCTTTCTTT.

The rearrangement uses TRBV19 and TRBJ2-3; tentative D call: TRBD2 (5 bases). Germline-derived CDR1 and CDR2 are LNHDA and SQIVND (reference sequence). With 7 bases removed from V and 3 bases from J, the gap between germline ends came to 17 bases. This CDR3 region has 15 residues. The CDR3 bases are TGTGCCAGTAAACGGGCGGCAGGCGGGACAGATACGCAGTATTTT. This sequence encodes CASKRAAGGTDTQYF.

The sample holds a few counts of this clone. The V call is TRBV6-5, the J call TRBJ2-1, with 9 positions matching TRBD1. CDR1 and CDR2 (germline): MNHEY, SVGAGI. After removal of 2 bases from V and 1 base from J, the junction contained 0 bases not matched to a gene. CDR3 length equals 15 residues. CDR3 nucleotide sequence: TGTGCCAGCAGTTACGGACAGGGGTCCTACAATGAGCAGTTCTTC. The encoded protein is CASSYGQGSYNEQFF.